Given below is one T cell receptor (beta chain) in context. Its specificity is unknown. Germline V CDR1 and CDR2: LGHNA, YNFKEQ. CDR3 length: 13 residues. Between the trimmed V and J ends, which lost 1 base and 7 bases, there was a span of 7 bases. This entry is derived from a study of T cell responses to AZD1222 COVID-19 vaccine. Study-wide results and limits: Donors were largely white British and mainly female; clonal diversity was possibly underestimated.

Assay used: immunoSEQ multiplex PCR; TCRdb lists only in-frame clones, some missing. Of around 160,000 clones in the sample, 75% to 95% were seen once. This chain links TRBV4-2 with TRBJ2-2; D may be TRBD2 (5 bases). The sample here was peripheral blood, taken on day 0 of MenACWY control vaccination. This sequence originates from an adult in good health. CDR3 nucleotides: TGTGCCAGCAGCCAAGGAGGGTTCGGGGAGCTGTTTTTT. As protein: CASSQGGFGELFF.